Below, 25 T cell receptor beta chains from the same sample are listed, as sequenced in a study of CD8 T cells in ankylosing spondylitis. TCRdb analysed the 5' RACE reads with MiXCR anew, one entry per CDR3 protein. The table has more than 300,000 distinct CDR3 sequences, around a tenth seen once; the top ten hold more than 7%. Sequencing was done on a sample of blood, either unsorted or a sorted T cell fraction (not recorded which). Receptors were obtained from a female donor with ankylosing spondylitis or in good health (not recorded which).

This clonotype was seen ten or more times. This rearrangement joins TRBV4-3 to TRBJ1-1, with 7 bases aligning to TRBD1. Germline V gene data show CDR1 as LGHNA and CDR2 as YSLEER. V shed 0 bases and J 0 bases; nucleotides not matched to a gene: 10. This CDR3 contains 18 residues. The CDR3 DNA sequence: TGCGCCAGCAGCCAAGATGTTCAAACAGGGGCCATGAACACTGAAGCTTTCTTT. It yields the protein CASSQDVQTGAMNTEAFF.

This clonotype appeared many times. The chain is built from TRBV7-8 and TRBJ1-3, with D uncertain. The CDR3 has 12 amino acids. Trimming shortened V by 3 bases and J by 4 bases, and 4 bases separated the two germline ends. Per the germline V gene, CDR1 is SGHVS and CDR2 is FQNEAQ. The CDR3, as DNA: TGTGCCAGCAGCTTTCAAGGAAACACCATATATTTT. This sequence encodes CASSFQGNTIYF.

This clonotype has just a few counts. V usage is TRBV4-2 and J usage is TRBJ2-5, with 13 bases fitting TRBD2. With 3 bases clipped from V and 3 bases from J, the junction kept 1 base outside the gene matches. The germline V gene has CDR1 LGHNA and CDR2 YNFKEQ. This CDR3 contains 15 residues. The CDR3 is CASSQTSGGKETQYF. In DNA form, the CDR3 reads TGTGCCAGCAGCCAGACTAGCGGGGGGAAAGAGACCCAGTACTTC.

This clonotype was seen repeatedly, ten times or more. This rearrangement joins TRBV5-1 to TRBJ2-3, with D perhaps TRBD1 (5 bases). The CDR3 runs 14 residues. V gave up 2 bases and J gave up 1 base, with 8 bases separating them. Germline V CDR1 and CDR2: SGHRS, YFSETQ. DNA of the CDR3: TGCGCCAGCAGCTTTCAGGGTGGCACAGATACGCAGTATTTT. Protein product: CASSFQGGTDTQYF.

This chain links TRBV10-3 with TRBJ2-2; no definite D call. The CDR3 contains 16 residues. The V end lost 0 bases, the J end lost 1 base, and 9 bases lay between the germline ends. Germline-derived CDR1 and CDR2 are ENHRY and SYGVKD. CDR3 bases: TGTGCCATCAGTGAGTCTGTTGGCTTGAACACCGGGGAGCTGTTTTTT. Translation: CAISESVGLNTGELFF.

This clonotype was found many times. The chain carries TRBV5-1 and TRBJ2-2; 10 nucleotides align to TRBD2. The CDR3 consists of 16 residues. The germline V gene has CDR1 SGHRS and CDR2 YFSETQ. V was clipped by 2 bases and J by 4 bases; unmatched bases: 5. The CDR3, as DNA: TGCGCCAGCAGCTTACGGACTAGCGGATCCACCGGGGAGCTGTTTTTT. This encodes CASSLRTSGSTGELFF.

At least ten counts were recorded for this clonotype. The CDR3 sequence is CASSLGTHTYNEQFF. The CDR3 DNA follows: TGTGCCAGCAGTTTAGGGACGCATACCTACAATGAGCAGTTCTTC. The chain is built from TRBV28 and TRBJ2-1; TRBD1 or TRBD2 may be the D gene (5 bases each). This CDR3 is 15 amino acids long. Trimming took off 2 bases at V and 2 bases at J, with 10 bases between the two ends. CDR1 MDHEN and CDR2 SYDVKM come from the germline V gene.

This clonotype was seen a handful of times. The J gene is TRBJ2-3, the V gene TRBV10-3; 8 bases align to TRBD2. V dropped 2 bases and J dropped 3; count of bases not matched to a gene: 4. The CDR3 sequence is 15 residues long. The germline V gene encodes CDR1 ENHRY and CDR2 SYGVKD. CDR3 protein: CAISEQLAGTDTQYF. The CDR3 bases are TGTGCCATCAGTGAGCAGCTAGCGGGTACAGATACGCAGTATTTT.

This clonotype was seen ten or more times. The CDR3 protein is CASSLAGGREAFF. The CDR3 DNA reads TGCGCCAGCAGCTTGGCGGGGGGCCGAGAAGCTTTCTTT. V is TRBV5-1 and J is TRBJ1-1, with a tentative D call TRBD1 (6 bases). Germline lookup yields CDR1 SGHRS and CDR2 YFSETQ. This CDR3 comprises 13 residues. Trimming removed 0 bases at V and 8 bases at J, with 11 bases between. Full variable domain (outside the CDR3, taken from reference TRBV5-1 and TRBJ1-1): KAGVTQTPRYLIKTRGQQVTLSCSPISGHRSVSWYQQTPGQGLQFLFEYFSETQRNKGNFPGRFSGRQFSNSRSEMNVSTLELGDSALYLCASSLAGGREAFFGQGTRLTVV.

The chain has TRBV20-1 and TRBJ2-7, with TRBD1 matching over 7 bases. CDR1 is DFQATT, CDR2 SNEGSKA, per germline (reference sequence). Unmatched junction bases numbered 5, after V lost 6 bases and J lost 3 bases. The CDR3 totals 12 residues. CDR3 amino acids: CSAPRTGYEQYF. The DNA of the CDR3 is TGCAGTGCCCCACGGACAGGCTACGAGCAGTACTTC.

At least ten counts were recorded for this clonotype. This sequence joins TRBV5-1 and TRBJ1-1; 8 bases align to TRBD1. This CDR3 comprises 15 residues. J gave up 6 bases and V 1 base, and 8 bases lay outside the gene matches. Germline CDR1 and CDR2: SGHRS and YFSETQ. CDR3 amino acids: CASSLTAGGLPEAFF. The CDR3 region has the DNA TGCGCCAGCAGCTTGACGGCAGGGGGCTTGCCTGAAGCTTTCTTT.

This chain connects TRBV27 to TRBJ2-2, with D unresolved. V lost 2 bases to trimming and J lost 4 bases, with 11 bases between them. Germline lookup yields CDR1 MNHEY and CDR2 SMNVEV (reference sequence). CDR3 length equals 15 residues. The CDR3 region is CASSLRRMGTGELFF. Written as DNA, the CDR3 is TGTGCCAGCAGTTTACGCAGAATGGGCACCGGGGAGCTGTTTTTT.

The chain combines TRBV7-9 with TRBJ1-6, with a tentative D call TRBD1 (6 bases). This CDR3 is built from 17 residues. The V gene's germline CDR1 is SEHNR and CDR2 FQNEAQ (reference sequence). Trimming took 4 bases from V and 8 from J, leaving 21 bases between them. The CDR3 sequence is CASSSRLGGADDSPLHF. CDR3 DNA: TGTGCCAGCAGCTCCCGTCTTGGGGGGGCGGACGATTCACCCCTCCACTTT.

This clonotype has only a few counts. The genes are TRBV10-3 and TRBJ2-2; 8 positions agree with TRBD1. This CDR3 spans 14 amino acids. Germline V gene data show CDR1 as ENHRY and CDR2 as SYGVKD. V lost 5 bases to trimming and J lost 4 bases; unmatched junction nucleotides: 3. DNA of the CDR3: TGTGCCATCAGTCCACAGGGGGTCACCGGGGAGCTGTTTTTT. Translation: CAISPQGVTGELFF.

In this sample, this clonotype turned up many times. The chain links TRBV5-1 to TRBJ2-7; 11 bases line up with TRBD1. Germline assignment: CDR1 SGHRS and CDR2 YFSETQ. V was pared by 0 bases and J by 6 bases, with 5 bases of the junction left unmatched. The CDR3 extends over 15 amino acids. This CDR3 is CASSLGRTGGREQYF. For the CDR3, the DNA is TGCGCCAGCAGCTTGGGGCGGACAGGGGGCCGCGAGCAGTACTTC.

This clonotype has ten or more counts. The CDR3 DNA sequence: TGTGCCAGCAGGGGGACGGAACATAATTATCAGCCCCAGCATTTT. Translation gives CASRGTEHNYQPQHF. The chain has TRBV6-1 and TRBJ1-5; D is possibly TRBD1 (5 bases). Trimming left V 6 bases short and J 5 bases short, with 17 bases between. Germline CDR1 is MNHNS and CDR2 is SASEGT. This CDR3 comprises 15 residues.

This chain connects TRBV20-1 to TRBJ1-1, with D uncertain. Germline lookup yields CDR1 DFQATT and CDR2 SNEGSKA (reference sequence). The CDR3 sequence is 12 residues long. Deletions cut 6 bases from V and 3 bases from J, with 11 bases between. In DNA form, the CDR3 reads TGCAGTGCCGGAGGGTGGGACACTGAAGCTTTCTTT. Amino acids: CSAGGWDTEAFF.

Remarks on this clonotype: A much larger clone lies a single base off, so this may be a read error. The genes are TRBV7-2 and TRBJ2-1; D ambiguous. Per the germline V gene, CDR1 is SGHTA and CDR2 is FQGNSA. The CDR3 extends over 13 amino acids. CDR3 residues: CARSFGSPTEQFF. The CDR3 bases are TGTGCCCGCAGCTTCGGTAGCCCCACTGAGCAGTTCTTC.

This clonotype was detected once. One base away lies a much larger clone, so this may be a sequencing read error. The chain links TRBV12-3 or TRBV12-4 to TRBJ2-7, with D maybe TRBD2 (5 bases). The CDR3 is 14 residues long. CDR3 loop: CVSSTNSVTYEQYF. The CDR3 DNA reads as TGTGTCAGCAGTACAAATAGCGTGACCTACGAGCAGTACTTC.

This clonotype was found many times. The chain links TRBV7-2 to TRBJ1-5, with a possible D match to TRBD1 (5 bases). There are 13 residues in the CDR3. CDR1 is SGHTA and CDR2 is FQGNSA in the germline V gene. V lost 1 base and J lost 6, with 7 bases in between. DNA of the CDR3: TGTGCCAGCAGCTTAGTTAGGGGTCAGCCCCAGCATTTT. The encoded protein is CASSLVRGQPQHF.

This clonotype was detected ten times or more. The chain carries TRBV20-1 and TRBJ2-3, with no clear D. This CDR3 spans 13 amino acids. The germline V gene encodes CDR1 DFQATT and CDR2 SNEGSKA (reference sequence). Trimming removed 6 bases at V and 4 bases at J, with 14 bases between. The chain's CDR3 is CSARNPLADTQYF. CDR3 sequence (DNA): TGCAGTGCAAGGAACCCGTTGGCAGATACGCAGTATTTT.

A few counts support this clonotype. V and J are TRBV4-3 and TRBJ2-3; 9 bases map to TRBD2. From germline, CDR1 is LGHNA and CDR2 YSLEER. V shed 1 base and J 5 bases; nucleotides not matched to a gene: 10. CDR3 length: 17 amino acids. The DNA for the CDR3 is TGCGCCAGCAGCCAAGTCCCACCGGGACTAGCTATAGATACGCAGTATTTT. It translates to CASSQVPPGLAIDTQYF.

The chain uses TRBV20-1 and TRBJ2-1, with a tentative D call TRBD2 (6 bases). V shed 5 bases and J shed 2 bases, with 19 bases lying between them. The germline CDR1 and CDR2 sequences are DFQATT and SNEGSKA (reference sequence). This CDR3 is built from 16 residues. The CDR3 nucleotides are TGCAGTGCTCTGAAGGGAGGTAGCCTCACCTACAATGAGCAGTTCTTC. It codes for CSALKGGSLTYNEQFF.

This clonotype appeared many times. V and J are TRBV4-1 and TRBJ1-5; perhaps TRBD1 as D (6 bases). V lost 0 bases and J 10 bases, leaving 13 bases between the germline ends. There are 14 residues in the CDR3. The germline V gene encodes CDR1 MGHRA and CDR2 YSYEKL. The DNA for the CDR3 is TGCGCCAGCAGCCAAGAAAGAACCGGGGGCCCCCAGCATTTT. Translated, it gives CASSQERTGGPQHF.

This clonotype was detected ten times or more. The V gene is TRBV10-3, the J gene TRBJ1-6; TRBD1 matches at 9 bases. CDR3 length: 15 amino acids. Germline values: CDR1 ENHRY, CDR2 SYGVKD. Trimming removed 7 bases from V and 7 bases from J; junction bases left unmatched: 8. CDR3 coding DNA: TGTGCCATCACCAAAGGAGGACAGGGGAATTCACCCCTCCACTTT. Its translation is CAITKGGQGNSPLHF.